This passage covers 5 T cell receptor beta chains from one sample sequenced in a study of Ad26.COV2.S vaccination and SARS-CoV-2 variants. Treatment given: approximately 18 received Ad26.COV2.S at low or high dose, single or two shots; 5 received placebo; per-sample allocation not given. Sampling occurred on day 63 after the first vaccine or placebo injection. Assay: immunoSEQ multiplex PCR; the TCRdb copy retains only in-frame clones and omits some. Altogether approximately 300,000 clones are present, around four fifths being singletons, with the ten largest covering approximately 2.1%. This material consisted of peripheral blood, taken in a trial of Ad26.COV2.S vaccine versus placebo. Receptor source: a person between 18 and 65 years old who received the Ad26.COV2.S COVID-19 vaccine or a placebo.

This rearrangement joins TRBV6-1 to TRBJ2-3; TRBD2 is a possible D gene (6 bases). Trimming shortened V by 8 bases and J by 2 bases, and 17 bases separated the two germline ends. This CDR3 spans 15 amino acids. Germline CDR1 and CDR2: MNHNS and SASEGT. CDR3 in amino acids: CASAGSGPDTDTQYF. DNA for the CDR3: TGTGCCAGCGCCGGGAGTGGGCCGGACACAGATACGCAGTATTTT.

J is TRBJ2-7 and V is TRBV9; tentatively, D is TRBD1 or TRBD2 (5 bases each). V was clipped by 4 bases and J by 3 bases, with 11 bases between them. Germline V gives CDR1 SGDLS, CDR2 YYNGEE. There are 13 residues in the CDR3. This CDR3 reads CASSRDPRYEQYF. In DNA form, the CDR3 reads TGTGCCAGCAGCCGGGACCCTCGCTACGAGCAGTACTTC. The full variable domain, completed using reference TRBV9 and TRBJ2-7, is DSGVTQTPKHLITATGQRVTLRCSPRSGDLSVYWYQQSLDQGLQFLIQYYNGEERAKGNILERFSAQQFPDLHSELNLSSLELGDSALYFCASSRDPRYEQYFGPGTRLTVT.

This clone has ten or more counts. CDR3: CASSVSPSGTYEQYF. In DNA form, the CDR3 reads TGTGCCAGCAGCGTAAGTCCTAGCGGAACCTACGAGCAGTACTTC. V usage is TRBV9 and J usage is TRBJ2-7; 7 bases match TRBD2. CDR1 SGDLS and CDR2 YYNGEE come from the germline V gene. V dropped 1 base and J dropped 2; count of bases not matched to a gene: 6. The CDR3 extends over 15 amino acids. The full variable domain, completed using reference TRBV9 and TRBJ2-7, is DSGVTQTPKHLITATGQRVTLRCSPRSGDLSVYWYQQSLDQGLQFLIQYYNGEERAKGNILERFSAQQFPDLHSELNLSSLELGDSALYFCASSVSPSGTYEQYFGPGTRLTVT.

The CDR3 is CASSPGGQRKAKNIQYF. DNA of the CDR3: TGTGCCAGCAGCCCGGGGGGACAGAGAAAGGCCAAAAACATTCAGTACTTC. The chain joins TRBV14 to TRBJ2-4, with D possibly being TRBD1 or TRBD2 (7 bases each). V was shortened by 4 bases and J by 1 base, with 17 bases between the two germline ends. Germline-derived CDR1 and CDR2 are SGHDN and FVKESK. This CDR3 has 17 amino acids.

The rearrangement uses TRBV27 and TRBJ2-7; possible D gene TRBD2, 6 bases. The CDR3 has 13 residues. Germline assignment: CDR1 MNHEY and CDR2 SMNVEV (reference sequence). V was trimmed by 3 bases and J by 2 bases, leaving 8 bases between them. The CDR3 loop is CASSLGGPYEQYF. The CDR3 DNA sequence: TGTGCCAGCAGTTTGGGGGGTCCCTACGAGCAGTACTTC.